The present entry profiles one T cell receptor (beta chain) with its context. The CDR3 runs to 15 residues. V lost 4 bases and J lost 0; bases outside the gene matches: 2. CDR1 is LGHDT and CDR2 is YNNKEL in the germline V gene (reference sequence). The data were taken from a study of blood T cell repertoires in COVID-19. Study information: From T cells, B-cell-depleted T cells, or PBMCs came the material, which was cDNA or gDNA.

As processed by the authors: Quantification of nucleated cells was approximated via reference gene primer amplification. Some clones are missing from TCRdb's copy, which holds only in-frame ones; the method was immunoSEQ multiplex PCR. The V and J calls and clone size are taken from that table; D and trimming were inferred from the DNA. The sample holds 250,000 to 300,000 clones, almost 85% seen once. This chain links TRBV3-1 (or the pseudogene TRBV3-2) with TRBJ2-1; 8 bases match TRBD2. This receptor was obtained from a man aged 45-65 years with active or convalescent COVID-19. The sample was peripheral blood. Here the CDR3 reads CASSPSGGSYNEQFF. CDR3 bases: TGTGCCAGCAGCCCAAGCGGGGGCTCCTACAATGAGCAGTTCTTC.